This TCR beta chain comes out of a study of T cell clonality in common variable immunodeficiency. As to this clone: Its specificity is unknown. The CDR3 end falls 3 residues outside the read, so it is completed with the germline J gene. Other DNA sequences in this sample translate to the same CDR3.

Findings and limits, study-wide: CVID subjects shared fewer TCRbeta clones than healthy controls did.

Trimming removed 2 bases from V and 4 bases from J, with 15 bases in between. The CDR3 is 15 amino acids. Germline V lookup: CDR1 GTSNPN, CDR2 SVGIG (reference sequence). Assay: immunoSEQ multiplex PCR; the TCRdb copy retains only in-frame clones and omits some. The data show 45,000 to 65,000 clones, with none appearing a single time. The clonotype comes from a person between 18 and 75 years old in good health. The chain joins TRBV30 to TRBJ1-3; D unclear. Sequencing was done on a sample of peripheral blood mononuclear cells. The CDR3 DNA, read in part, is TGTGCCTGGAGTAAACCAACAGCATCCGGAAACACC. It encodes CAWSKPTASGNT. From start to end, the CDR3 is CAWSKPTASGNTIYF.